This TCR beta chain stems from a study of neurological immune-mediated disorders. In the study overall: The multiple sclerosis group of roughly 35 included around 30 relapsing-remitting and 3 secondary progressive patients. General study results and limits: Multiple sclerosis patients had less TCR clonal expansion than even healthy controls, unlike HTLV-1-associated myelopathy.

The authors produced cDNA by 5'RACE using 10-nucleotide random UMIs. A single run covered 15-18 subjects with over 190 million TCR-beta sequences. TCRdb used MiXCR to reprocess the 5' RACE reads, holding one entry per CDR3 protein. Among over 35,000 distinct CDR3 sequences listed, about 2.3% were seen once. Between the trimmed V and J ends, which lost 4 bases and 10 bases, there was a span of 8 bases. CDR1 is SGHVS, CDR2 FNYEAQ, per germline. This CDR3 has 12 amino acids. The table lists this clonotype with many counts. What it binds is unknown. This rearrangement joins TRBV7-6 to TRBJ1-6; D ambiguous. The clonotype originates from a man aged 45-60 years with multiple sclerosis. Sequenced input: PBMCs. The CDR3 loop is CASSYGGSPLHF. The CDR3 DNA reads as TGTGCCAGCAGCTACGGCGGGTCACCCCTCCACTTT.